Described below is a single T cell receptor beta chain sequence and its context. Its matching antigen is unknown. Between the trimmed V and J ends, which lost 4 bases and 2 bases, there was a span of 9 bases. The germline CDR1 and CDR2 sequences are LNHDA and SQIVND (reference sequence). This CDR3 is built from 14 residues. The PCR had 60 Vbeta and 13 Jbeta primers. The data were produced by immunoSEQ multiplex PCR, yet TCRdb's version contains in-frame clones alone and is incomplete. The table includes fewer than 200,000 clones, around 83% detected once. This entry comes from a study of cytomegalovirus exposure and HLA in healthy donors. Study overall: Clustering assigned 70% to 85% of the roughly 420 genotyped donors to the Caucasian-associated ancestry cluster. Study outcomes and limitations: Among the sequence variants, a highly shared cluster was likely an artifact of sequencing. Presence/absence comparisons presumed near-even sequencing depth among donors.

The sample comprised PBMCs. The sequence was collected from a man in his fifties in good health and CMV-seronegative. The chain employs TRBV19 and TRBJ1-5, with a weak D call TRBD1 (5 bases). CDR3 protein: CASSRGGGNQPQHF. The DNA of the CDR3 is TGTGCCAGTAGTAGAGGAGGGGGCAATCAGCCCCAGCATTTT.